A selection of T cell receptor beta chains follows, all from one sample in a study of glioma-infiltrating T cells. From the multiplex PCR reads, TCRdb called clonotypes with MiXCR, one entry per CDR3 protein. The sample gives 300,000 to 400,000 distinct CDR3 sequences, roughly two fifths of which show up once; 9.5% to 15% is in the top ten. Sequencing was done on a sample of glioma tissue, nonneoplastic brain tissue, or PBMCs (not recorded which). Source of these receptors: a human donor with low-grade glioma or glioblastoma, undergoing nonglioma brain surgery, or in good health (not recorded which). The CDR3 runs from the conserved cysteine through the conserved F or W. A D gene is named only where the DNA matches it firmly.

TRBD2,TRBJ2-7,TRBV20-1,CSAWASGSHEQYF
-,TRBJ2-1,TRBV15,CATSRAGGSGNEQFF
TRBD1,TRBJ2-7,TRBV15,CATSTRQGNEQYF
-,TRBJ2-5,TRBV7-9,CASSSPPGRNQETQYF
-,TRBJ2-5,TRBV20-1,CSARDNWIAGETQYF
-,TRBJ2-1,TRBV20-1,CSASRFGGSYNEQFF
-,TRBJ1-2,TRBV28,CASSLMGMSGYTF
-,TRBJ2-5,TRBV20-1,CSARPIGGGQETQYF
TRBD2,TRBJ2-1,TRBV24-1,CATSDSGLAGDGNEQFF
-,TRBJ2-1,TRBV15,CATSRDRDPYNEQFF
TRBD2,TRBJ2-1,TRBV18,CASLRGSVAGGYNEQFF
-,TRBJ2-7,TRBV20-1,CSASKGLYEQYF
-,TRBJ2-7,TRBV15,CATSRDPLGHLYSYEQYF
-,TRBJ2-2,TRBV28,CARSRRTANTGELFF
-,TRBJ2-3,TRBV24-1,CATSARRSSTDTQYF
-,TRBJ2-3,TRBV5-1,CASSGLHQGVEQYF
-,TRBJ2-5,TRBV6-2/TRBV6-3,CAISESLDREETQYF
-,TRBJ2-7,TRBV6-2/TRBV6-3,CASSRPTDGYYRSYEQYF
-,TRBJ2-4,TRBV6-1,CASSRVGLAKNIQYF
-,-,TRBV28,CASLSSFSYEQFF
TRBD2,TRBJ2-7,TRBV20-1,CSAPRSSGRSRFYERYF
TRBD1,-,TRBV25-1,CASSELGLGTVSYEQYF
-,TRBJ2-7,TRBV20-1,CSAREPRYEQYF
-,TRBJ2-2,TRBV27,CASSLMVPGGTGELFF
-,TRBJ2-1,TRBV20-1,CSVMSPLAPDRDYNEQFF
-,TRBJ2-1,TRBV28,CAGSFSHGEKISYNEQFF